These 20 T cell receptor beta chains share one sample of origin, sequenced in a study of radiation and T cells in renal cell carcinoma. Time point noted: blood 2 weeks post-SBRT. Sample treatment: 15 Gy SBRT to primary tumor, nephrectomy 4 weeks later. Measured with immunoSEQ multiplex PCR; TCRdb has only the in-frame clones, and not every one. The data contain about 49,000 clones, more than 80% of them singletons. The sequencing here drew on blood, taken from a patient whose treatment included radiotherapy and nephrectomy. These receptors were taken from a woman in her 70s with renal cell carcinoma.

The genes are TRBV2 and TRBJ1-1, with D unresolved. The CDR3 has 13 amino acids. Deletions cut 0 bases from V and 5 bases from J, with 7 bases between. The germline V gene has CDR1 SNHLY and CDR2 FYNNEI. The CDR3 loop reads CASSEALWTEAFF. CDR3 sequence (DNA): TGTGCCAGCAGTGAAGCGCTATGGACTGAAGCTTTCTTT. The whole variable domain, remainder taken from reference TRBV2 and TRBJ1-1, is EPEVTQTPSHQVTQMGQEVILRCVPISNHLYFYWYRQILGQKVEFLVSFYNNEISEKSEIFDDQFSVERPDGSNFTLKIRSTKLEDSAMYFCASSEALWTEAFFGQGTRLTVV.

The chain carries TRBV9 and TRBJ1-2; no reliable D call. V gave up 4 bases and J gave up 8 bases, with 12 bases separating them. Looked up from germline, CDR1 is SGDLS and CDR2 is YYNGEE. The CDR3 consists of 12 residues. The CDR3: CASSSGNVGYTF. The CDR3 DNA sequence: TGTGCCAGCAGCTCCGGAAATGTGGGCTACACCTTC.

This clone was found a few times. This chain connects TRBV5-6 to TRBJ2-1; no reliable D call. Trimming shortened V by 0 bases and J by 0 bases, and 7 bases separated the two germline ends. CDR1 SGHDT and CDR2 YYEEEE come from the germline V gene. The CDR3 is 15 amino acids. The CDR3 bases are TGTGCCAGCAGCTTGGCACTGATCTCCTACAATGAGCAGTTCTTC. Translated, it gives CASSLALISYNEQFF.

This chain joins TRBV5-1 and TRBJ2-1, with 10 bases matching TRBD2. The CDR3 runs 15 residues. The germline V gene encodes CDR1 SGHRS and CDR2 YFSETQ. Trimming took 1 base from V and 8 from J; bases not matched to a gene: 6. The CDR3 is CASSLITSGMDEQFF. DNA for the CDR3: TGCGCCAGCAGCTTGATAACTAGCGGGATGGATGAGCAGTTCTTC.

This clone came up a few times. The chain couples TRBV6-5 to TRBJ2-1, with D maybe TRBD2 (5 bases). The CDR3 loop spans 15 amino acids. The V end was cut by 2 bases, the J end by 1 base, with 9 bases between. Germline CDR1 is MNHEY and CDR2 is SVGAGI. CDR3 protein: CASSYEAVSYNEQFF. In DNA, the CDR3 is TGTGCCAGCAGTTACGAAGCGGTATCCTACAATGAGCAGTTCTTC.

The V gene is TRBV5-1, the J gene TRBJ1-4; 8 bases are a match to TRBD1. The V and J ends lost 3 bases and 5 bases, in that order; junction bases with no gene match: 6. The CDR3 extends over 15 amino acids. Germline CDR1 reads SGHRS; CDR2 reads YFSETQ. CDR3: CASSSSGQVNEKLFF. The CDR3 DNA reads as TGCGCCAGCAGCTCGTCGGGACAGGTCAATGAAAAACTGTTTTTT.

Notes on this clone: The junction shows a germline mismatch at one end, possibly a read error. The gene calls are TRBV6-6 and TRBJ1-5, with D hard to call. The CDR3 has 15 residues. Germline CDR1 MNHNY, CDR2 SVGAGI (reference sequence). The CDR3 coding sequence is TGTGCCAGCAGTTACTTTGCGAGTACGAATCGGCCCCAGCATTTT. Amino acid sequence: CASSYFASTNRPQHF.

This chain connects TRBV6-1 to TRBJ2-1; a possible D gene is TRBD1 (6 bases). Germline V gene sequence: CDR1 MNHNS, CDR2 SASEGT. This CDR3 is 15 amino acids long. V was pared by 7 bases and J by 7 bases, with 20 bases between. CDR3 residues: CASNEAQGLFNEQFF. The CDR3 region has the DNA TGTGCCAGCAACGAAGCACAGGGTCTTTTTAATGAGCAGTTCTTC.

CDR3 sequence reads: CASSATGQGRSSYNSPLHF. The CDR3 DNA follows: TGTGCCAGCAGTGCTACTGGACAGGGGCGAAGCTCCTATAATTCACCCCTCCACTTT. The chain has TRBV6-1 and TRBJ1-6; TRBD1 matches at 9 bases. The CDR3 length is 19 residues. The junction had 10 bases not matched to a gene; V was cut back by 4 bases and J by 0 bases. Looked up from germline, CDR1 is MNHNS and CDR2 is SASEGT.

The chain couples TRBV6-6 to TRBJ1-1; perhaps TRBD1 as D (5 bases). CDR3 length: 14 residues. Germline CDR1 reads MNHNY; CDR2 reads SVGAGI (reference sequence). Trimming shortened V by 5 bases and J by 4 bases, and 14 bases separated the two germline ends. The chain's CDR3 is CASSLLGGGTEAFF. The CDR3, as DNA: TGTGCCAGCAGTCTGCTGGGGGGGGGCACTGAAGCTTTCTTT.

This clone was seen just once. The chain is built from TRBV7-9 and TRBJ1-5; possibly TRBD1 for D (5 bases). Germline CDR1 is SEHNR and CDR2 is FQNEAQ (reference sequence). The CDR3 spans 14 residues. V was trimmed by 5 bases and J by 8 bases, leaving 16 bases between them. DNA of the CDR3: TGTGCCAGCAGCCCAGACACAATCAGGGAGCCCCAGCATTTT. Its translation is CASSPDTIREPQHF.

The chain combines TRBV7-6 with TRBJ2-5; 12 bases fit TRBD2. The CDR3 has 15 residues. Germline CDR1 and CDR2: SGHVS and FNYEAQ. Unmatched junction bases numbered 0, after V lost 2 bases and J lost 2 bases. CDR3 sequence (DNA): TGTGCCAGCAGCTTACTAGCGGGGGGGCAAGAGACCCAGTACTTC. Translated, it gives CASSLLAGGQETQYF.

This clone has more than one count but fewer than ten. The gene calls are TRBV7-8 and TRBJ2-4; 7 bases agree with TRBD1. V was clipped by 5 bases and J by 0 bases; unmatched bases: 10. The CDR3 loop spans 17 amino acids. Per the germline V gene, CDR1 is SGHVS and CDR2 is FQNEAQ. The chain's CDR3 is CASSANDRALAKNIQYF. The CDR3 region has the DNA TGTGCCAGCAGCGCAAATGACAGGGCTCTAGCCAAAAACATTCAGTACTTC.

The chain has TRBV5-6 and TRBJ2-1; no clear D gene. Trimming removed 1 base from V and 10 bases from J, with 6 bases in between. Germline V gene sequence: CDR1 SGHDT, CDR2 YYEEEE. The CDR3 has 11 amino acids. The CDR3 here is CASSLTSEQFF. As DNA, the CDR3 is TGTGCCAGCAGCTTGACGTCCGAGCAGTTCTTC. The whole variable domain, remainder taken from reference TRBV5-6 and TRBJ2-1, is DAGVTQSPTHLIKTRGQQVTLRCSPKSGHDTVSWYQQALGQGPQFIFQYYEEEERQRGNFPDRFSGHQFPNYSSELNVNALLLGDSALYLCASSLTSEQFFGPGTRLTVL.

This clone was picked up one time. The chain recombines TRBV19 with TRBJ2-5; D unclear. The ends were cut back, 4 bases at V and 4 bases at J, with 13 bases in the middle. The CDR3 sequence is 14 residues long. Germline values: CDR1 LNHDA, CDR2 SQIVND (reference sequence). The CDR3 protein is CASSTLDGIETQYF. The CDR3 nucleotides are TGTGCCAGTAGTACCCTCGACGGAATAGAGACCCAGTACTTC.

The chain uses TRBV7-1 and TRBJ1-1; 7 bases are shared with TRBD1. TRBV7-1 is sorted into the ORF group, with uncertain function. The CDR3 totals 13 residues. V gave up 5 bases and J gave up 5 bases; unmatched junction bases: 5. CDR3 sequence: CASSPGQATEAFF. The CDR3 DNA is TGTGCCAGCAGCCCCGGACAGGCTACTGAAGCTTTCTTT.

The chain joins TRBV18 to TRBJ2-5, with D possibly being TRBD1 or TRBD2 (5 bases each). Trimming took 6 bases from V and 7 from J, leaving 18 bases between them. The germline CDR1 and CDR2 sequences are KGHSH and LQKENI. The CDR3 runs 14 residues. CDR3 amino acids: CASSTQGSSGTQYF. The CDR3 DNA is TGTGCCAGCTCCACCCAGGGCTCGAGCGGGACCCAGTACTTC.

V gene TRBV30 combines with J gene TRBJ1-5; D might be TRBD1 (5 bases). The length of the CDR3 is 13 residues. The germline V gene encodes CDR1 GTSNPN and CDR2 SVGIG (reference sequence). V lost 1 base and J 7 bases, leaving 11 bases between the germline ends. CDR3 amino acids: CAWSDRGYQPQHF. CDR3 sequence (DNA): TGTGCCTGGAGTGACCGGGGGTACCAGCCCCAGCATTTT. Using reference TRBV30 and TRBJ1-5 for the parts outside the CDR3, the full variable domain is SQTIHQWPATLVQPVGSPLSLECTVEGTSNPNLYWYRQAAGRGLQLLFYSVGIGQISSEVPQNLSASRPQDRQFILSSKKLLLSDSGFYLCAWSDRGYQPQHFGDGTRLSIL.

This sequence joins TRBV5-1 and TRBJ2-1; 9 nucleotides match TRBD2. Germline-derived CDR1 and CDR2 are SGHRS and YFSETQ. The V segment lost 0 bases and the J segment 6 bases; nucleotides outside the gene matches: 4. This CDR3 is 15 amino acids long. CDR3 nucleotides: TGCGCCAGCAGCTTGGCGACTAGCGGAGCCAATGAGCAGTTCTTC. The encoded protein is CASSLATSGANEQFF.

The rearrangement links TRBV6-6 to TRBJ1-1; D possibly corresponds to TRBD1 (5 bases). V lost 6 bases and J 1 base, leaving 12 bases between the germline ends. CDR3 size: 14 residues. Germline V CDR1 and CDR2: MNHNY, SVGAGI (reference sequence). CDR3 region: CASRPGTSNTEAFF. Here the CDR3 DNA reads TGTGCCAGCAGGCCCGGGACGTCGAACACTGAAGCTTTCTTT.